A single sample is the source of the 10 T cell receptor beta chains below, sequenced in a study of cytomegalovirus exposure and HLA in healthy donors. Use of 60 Vbeta and 13 Jbeta primers characterized the PCR. Profiled with immunoSEQ multiplex PCR; TCRdb holds only in-frame clones, not every one. Its table lists fewer than 100,000 clones. The sample comprised PBMCs. The receptors derive from a man younger than 30 in good health and CMV-seropositive.

The chain joins TRBV5-1 to TRBJ1-1, with 7 nucleotides matching TRBD1. With V trimmed by 4 bases and J by 6 bases, 15 bases remained unmatched. The CDR3 runs 16 residues. Per germline, CDR1 SGHRS and CDR2 YFSETQ. DNA for the CDR3: TGCGCCAGCAGCGGTAAAACGGACAGGAGGTTCCCTGAAGCTTTCTTT. Protein product: CASSGKTDRRFPEAFF.

The chain combines TRBV9 with TRBJ2-5; 7 bases agree with TRBD2. The V segment lost 2 bases and the J segment 9 bases; nucleotides outside the gene matches: 7. The CDR3 covers 13 residues. CDR1 and CDR2 (germline): SGDLS, YYNGEE. CDR3 nucleotide sequence: TGTGCCAGCAGCGTCACGGCCCGGGAGGCCCAGTACTTC. It translates to CASSVTAREAQYF.

The chain couples TRBV28 to TRBJ1-5; a possible D gene is TRBD1 (5 bases). CDR1 is MDHEN and CDR2 is SYDVKM in the germline V gene. V shed 7 bases and J shed 2 bases, with 12 bases lying between them. The CDR3 has 14 residues. The CDR3: CASIRSQGNQPQHF. The CDR3 coding sequence is TGTGCCAGCATTCGATCACAGGGCAATCAGCCCCAGCATTTT.

The chain couples TRBV6-5 to TRBJ2-7; TRBD2 aligns across 7 bases. Looked up from germline, CDR1 is MNHEY and CDR2 is SVGAGI. The junction had 5 bases not matched to a gene; V was cut back by 3 bases and J by 0 bases. This CDR3 has 15 residues. The CDR3: CASSYTSESSYEQYF. In nucleotides, the CDR3 is TGTGCCAGCAGTTATACTAGCGAAAGCTCCTACGAGCAGTACTTC.

The chain uses TRBV5-1 and TRBJ1-5; D is perhaps TRBD1 (6 bases). The CDR3 has 18 amino acids. Trimming shortened V by 3 bases and J by 1 base, and 20 bases separated the two germline ends. Germline V gives CDR1 SGHRS, CDR2 YFSETQ. This CDR3 is CASSSSFIRGRSNQPQHF. In nucleotides, the CDR3 is TGCGCCAGCAGCTCATCCTTCATCAGGGGAAGGAGCAATCAGCCCCAGCATTTT.

The DNA for the CDR3 is TGTGCCAGCAGTGACCTACAGGGTATGAGTGAAAAACTGTTTTTT. Amino acid sequence: CASSDLQGMSEKLFF. The chain combines TRBV6-1 with TRBJ1-4; tentative D call: TRBD1 (6 bases). Trimming took off 3 bases at V and 7 bases at J, with 15 bases between the two ends. Germline values: CDR1 MNHNS, CDR2 SASEGT. This CDR3 region has 15 residues.

This chain joins TRBV6-5 and TRBJ2-1, with TRBD2 as a possible D gene (5 bases). The CDR3 runs 13 residues. V was clipped by 5 bases and J by 10 bases, with 15 bases between them. Germline V gives CDR1 MNHEY, CDR2 SVGAGI. In DNA, the CDR3 is TGTGCCAGCAGTCTCGGACTGGGCGGAGAGCAGTTCTTC. Residues: CASSLGLGGEQFF.

V is TRBV4-1 and J is TRBJ2-7, with a tentative D call TRBD1 (5 bases). The CDR3 has 17 amino acids. Trimming took off 0 bases at V and 7 bases at J, with 22 bases between the two ends. The germline gives CDR1 MGHRA, CDR2 YSYEKL. The CDR3 protein is CASSQELGQGYLDEQYF. In nucleotides, the CDR3 is TGCGCCAGCAGCCAAGAGCTCGGGCAGGGATATTTGGATGAGCAGTACTTC.

V gene TRBV9 combines with J gene TRBJ1-2, with 10 bases identical to TRBD1. CDR1 and CDR2 from the germline V gene are SGDLS and YYNGEE. The trim removed 3 bases at V and 3 bases at J, leaving 5 bases unmatched. This CDR3 has 15 amino acids. The DNA for the CDR3 is TGTGCCAGCAGCGCCCGGGACAGGGGACACTATGGCTACACCTTC. Its translation: CASSARDRGHYGYTF.

The chain combines TRBV19 with TRBJ2-1; TRBD2 matches 8 bases. The CDR3 contains 15 residues. V lost 7 bases, J lost 6 bases, and 11 bases stayed unmatched. Germline CDR1 and CDR2: LNHDA and SQIVND (reference sequence). The DNA for the CDR3 is TGTGCCAGTACCTCCGGGACTAGAGGGTCCAATGAGCAGTTCTTC. Protein sequence: CASTSGTRGSNEQFF.